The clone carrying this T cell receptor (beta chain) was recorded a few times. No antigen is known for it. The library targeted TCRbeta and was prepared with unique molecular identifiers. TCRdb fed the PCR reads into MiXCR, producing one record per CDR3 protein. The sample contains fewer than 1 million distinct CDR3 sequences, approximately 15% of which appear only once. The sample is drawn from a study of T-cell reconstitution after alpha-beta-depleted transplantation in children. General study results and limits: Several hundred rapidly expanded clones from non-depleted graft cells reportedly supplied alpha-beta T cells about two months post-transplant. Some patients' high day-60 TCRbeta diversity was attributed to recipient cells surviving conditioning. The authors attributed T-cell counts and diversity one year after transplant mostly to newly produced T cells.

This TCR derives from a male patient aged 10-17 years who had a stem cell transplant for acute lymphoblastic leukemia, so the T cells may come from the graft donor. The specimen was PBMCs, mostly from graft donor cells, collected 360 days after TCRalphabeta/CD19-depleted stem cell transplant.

The CDR3 DNA follows: TGTGCCAGCAGCTATGTGGAGGGCGCTGGGGCCAACGTCCTGACTTTC. Translation: CASSYVEGAGANVLTF. This chain links TRBV5-6 with TRBJ2-6, with TRBD2 as a possible D gene (6 bases). Per germline, CDR1 SGHDT and CDR2 YYEEEE. Trimming left V 3 bases short and J 2 bases short, with 12 bases between. This CDR3 has 16 amino acids.